This TCR beta chain was recovered during a study of T cells in Graves' hyperthyroidism and ophthalmopathy (dated by TCRdb to about 2019). Some background on the complete study: Peripheral blood samples were taken at initial diagnosis, before any treatment was given. A discovery cohort of about 96 patients, roughly 45 with Graves' ophthalmopathy and about 58 with stable Graves' hyperthyroidism, was used to find distinguishing TCR V-J signatures. Prospective prediction of ophthalmopathy was tested in an independent validation cohort consisting of 18 hyperthyroidism patients and some 15 patients who later progressed to ophthalmopathy. The 100 or so discovery patients were randomly split 7:3 into training and test sets. Thyroid tissue and blood T-cell repertoires from more than 5 Graves' hyperthyroidism patients were also compared in the study. After sampling, hyperthyroidism patients received methimazole starting at 30 mg daily, and ophthalmopathy patients received high-dose intravenous methylprednisolone. The paper describes TCR Vbeta CDR3 sequencing of more than 120 peripheral blood samples, made up of some 40 ophthalmopathy patients, more than 70 hyperthyroidism patients and 17 progressor patients.

The paper as a whole reports these results and caveats: A 13 V-J signature model separated ophthalmopathy from stable hyperthyroidism, with 87.88% sensitivity and roughly 81% specificity in cross-validation and 80%/75% in testing. Blood samples also contained most of the expanded thyroid clonotypes (frequency above 0.001), which suggests that blood repertoires may reflect thyroid immune responses. During validation, the model predicted progression to ophthalmopathy a median of around 6 months ahead of onset, with just under 71% sensitivity and roughly 72% specificity. Sample size was not statistically predetermined, and investigators were not blinded to group allocation.

Trimming removed 2 bases from V and 8 bases from J, leaving 13 bases between the germline ends. The CDR3 numbers 14 residues from cysteine through phenylalanine. CDR3 DNA only is kept here, 42 bases in frame from base 1. From the germline V gene (reference sequence), CDR1 is SEHNR and CDR2 is FQNEAQ. A note on this clonotype: No antigen is known for it. One base away there is no much larger clone; base qualities are not given.

Amplification of TCR beta CDR3 regions was carried out from RNA transcripts. The first round of RT-PCR for the TCR CDR3 was performed with the HTBI primer set and the Qiagen OneStep RT-PCR kit. The libraries were constructed in a second round of multiplex PCR and then size-selected and purified. The libraries were sequenced on an Illumina HiSeq2000 using paired-end 100 bp reads. The paper's data handling went like this. SOAPnuke was used to process the raw data, removing reads that contained adapters or uncalled bases, had a mean Phred below 15, or lacked an exact match to the constant primer or identifier. COPE v1.2.5 was used to merge the high-quality paired reads, and each unique nucleotide sequence was defined as a clonotype. MiTCR v1.1 was used to align clonotypes to the IMGT TRBV, TRBD and TRBJ reference segments. The analysis was restricted to V-J combinations with a frequency above 0.0001, which together covered 99.2% of the repertoires. A TCS score was defined as the ratio of F50 (clonal expansion) to E x V (chaos), with BLOSUM62-based TCRdist applied between CDR3 peptides within each V-J. Welch's t-statistics and random forest reduced 500 to 650 V-J features to 13, which were used in a naive Bayes classifier (R e1071). TCRdb reprocessed the public reads (quality trimming at Q25 with fastp, clone calling with MiXCR) and kept in-frame beta chains. One record per CDR3 amino acid sequence lists the most common genes and DNA. For this entry, the V and J calls and clone size follow TCRdb and not the study's own pipeline. This sample lists approximately 400,000 distinct CDR3 sequences; around 14% were detected once. The ten largest clones take up around 7.7% of the sample.

Stable Graves' hyperthyroidism was defined as no progression to ophthalmopathy during 18 months of follow-up. Hyperthyroidism patients were newly diagnosed, had a disease duration of under 2 months, and were aged 18 to 65 years. Exclusion was applied to patients with uncontrolled infections, other autoimmune diseases, pregnancy or lactation. Diagnoses were based on clinical symptoms, serum thyroxine and TRAb, thyroid ultrasound and orbital computed tomography. Ficoll-Paque density gradient centrifugation was used to isolate PBMCs from 9.5 to 10 ml of fresh peripheral blood. Total RNA was extracted using Trizol reagent, and RNA quality was assessed on an Agilent 2100 Bioanalyzer.

The TCR comes from a young woman with Graves' hyperthyroidism. This chain is built from TRBV7-9 and TRBJ2-1; the D region possibly corresponds to TRBD2 (5 bases align). The sample comprised blood. The CDR3 region has the sequence CASSLREEGHEQFF. The nucleotide sequence is TGTGCCAGCAGCTTACGAGAAGAGGGCCATGAGCAGTTCTTC.